This TCR beta chain was sequenced during a study of T cell changes during pregnancy in multiple sclerosis. This CDR3 contains 15 residues. Per the germline V gene, CDR1 is MNHEY and CDR2 is SVGAGI. Trimming at V came to 6 bases and at J to 7 bases, leaving 11 bases not matched to a gene. Clones were sequenced by immunoSEQ multiplex PCR, and TCRdb holds only the in-frame ones, with some missing. Here the sample spans about 89,000 clones, 90% to 95% being singletons. The sequenced sample was peripheral blood, obtained after pregnancy. The chain links TRBV6-5 to TRBJ2-1, with TRBD2 matching over 8 bases. The clonotype was recovered from a female donor in good health, enrolled as a control in a pregnancy study. CDR3 in amino acids: CASRPAGTSYNEQFF. The CDR3 bases are TGTGCCAGCAGGCCCGCCGGGACTAGTTATAATGAGCAGTTCTTC.